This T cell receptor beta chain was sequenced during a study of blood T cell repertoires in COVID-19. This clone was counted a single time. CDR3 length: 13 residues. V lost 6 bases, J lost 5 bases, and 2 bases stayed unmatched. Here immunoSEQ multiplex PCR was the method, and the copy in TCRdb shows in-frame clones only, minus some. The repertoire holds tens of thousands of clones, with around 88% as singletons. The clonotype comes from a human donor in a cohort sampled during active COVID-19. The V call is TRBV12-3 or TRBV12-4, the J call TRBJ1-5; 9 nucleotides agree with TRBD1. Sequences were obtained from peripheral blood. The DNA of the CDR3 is TGTGCCAGCAGGGGACAGGGCCATCAGCCCCAGCATTTT. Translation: CASRGQGHQPQHF.